This T cell receptor beta chain was sequenced for a study of OX40 agonist ivuxolimab in advanced cancers. General study findings and limits: CD4+ and CD8+ blood T cells expanded clonally by week 6 at 0.1 to 3.0 mg/kg. Relative to CD4+ cells, CD8+ T cells on average had more expanded clones.

This CDR3 has 15 residues. V dropped 5 bases and J dropped 3 bases, with 16 bases sitting between them. CDR1 SGHTA and CDR2 FQGTGA come from the germline V gene. Points on this clone: Its target is not known.

Enrollment shut out patients with autoimmune disease history or systemic immunosuppression. The table came from immunoSEQ multiplex PCR; TCRdb's copy has only in-frame clones and leaves some out. The top ten hold less than 0.4% of the sample, which has about 65,000 clones, roughly 91% seen once. The source is an adult with an advanced solid tumor such as melanoma, head and neck, liver or kidney cancer. This chain connects TRBV7-3 to TRBJ2-5; possibly TRBD1 or TRBD2 for D (6 bases each). This sample comprised CD4+ or CD8+ T cells sorted from blood, obtained in a trial of the OX40 agonist ivuxolimab. CDR3 loop: CASSDRGRGEETQYF. The CDR3, as DNA: TGTGCCAGCAGCGATCGGGGGCGGGGTGAAGAGACCCAGTACTTC.